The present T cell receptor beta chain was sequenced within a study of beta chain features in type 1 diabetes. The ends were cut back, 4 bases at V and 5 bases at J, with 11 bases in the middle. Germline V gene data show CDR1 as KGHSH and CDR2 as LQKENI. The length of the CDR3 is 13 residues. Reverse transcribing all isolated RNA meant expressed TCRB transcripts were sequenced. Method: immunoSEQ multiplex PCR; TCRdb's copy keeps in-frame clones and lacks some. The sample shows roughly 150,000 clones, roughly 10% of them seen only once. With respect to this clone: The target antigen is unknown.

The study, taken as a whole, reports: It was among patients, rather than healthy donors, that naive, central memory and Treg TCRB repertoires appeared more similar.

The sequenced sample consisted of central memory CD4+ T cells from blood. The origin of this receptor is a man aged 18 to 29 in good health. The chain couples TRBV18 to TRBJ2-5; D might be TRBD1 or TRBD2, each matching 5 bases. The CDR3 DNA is TGTGCCAGCTCACGGTCGTGGGGGGAGACCCAGTACTTC. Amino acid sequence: CASSRSWGETQYF.